Shown below are 25 T cell receptor beta chains from a single sample sequenced in a study of cytotoxic CD8 clonotypes in ibrutinib-treated CLL. Sequencing was performed with immunoSEQ multiplex PCR; in TCRdb, only in-frame clones are kept and a portion is missing. In the table there are some 160,000 clones, roughly 80% of which are singletons. Source: PBMCs, taken after 12 months of ibrutinib treatment. These receptors were collected from a human donor with chronic lymphocytic leukemia.

J is TRBJ2-7 and V is TRBV2, with D unclear. Germline CDR1 reads SNHLY; CDR2 reads FYNNEI. V shed 7 bases and J shed 7 bases, with 14 bases lying between them. CDR3 size: 12 residues. CDR3 protein: CASNRHLREQYF. DNA of the CDR3: TGTGCCAGCAACCGACACCTTAGGGAGCAGTACTTC.

The rearrangement links TRBV28 to TRBJ1-5; no reliable D call. Germline V gene lookup returns CDR1 MDHEN and CDR2 SYDVKM. Trimming removed 3 bases from V and 6 bases from J, with 6 bases in between. The CDR3 length is 12 residues. The CDR3 nucleotides read TGTGCCAGCAGTTTGGAATCTCAGCCCCAGCATTTT. This sequence encodes CASSLESQPQHF.

The V and J genes are TRBV19 and TRBJ1-5, with D possibly matching TRBD1 (6 bases). The CDR3 sequence is 15 residues long. The germline V and J ends were trimmed by 3 bases and 2 bases, with 11 bases remaining between them. Germline values: CDR1 LNHDA, CDR2 SQIVND (reference sequence). DNA for the CDR3: TGTGCCAGTAGTATGGTCAGGGGAGGCAATCAGCCCCAGCATTTT. It yields the protein CASSMVRGGNQPQHF.

The V call is TRBV5-1, the J call TRBJ1-1; unclear D gene. Trimming removed 0 bases from V and 1 base from J, with 7 bases in between. Per germline, CDR1 SGHRS and CDR2 YFSETQ. The CDR3 runs to 14 residues. CDR3 in DNA: TGCGCCAGCAGCTTGGTTCCGACGAACACTGAAGCTTTCTTT. As protein: CASSLVPTNTEAFF.

V usage is TRBV6-5 and J usage is TRBJ2-7; 11 positions agree with TRBD2. Germline values: CDR1 MNHEY, CDR2 SVGAGI. The CDR3 extends over 14 amino acids. With 7 bases clipped from V and 2 bases from J, the junction kept 4 bases outside the gene matches. The CDR3 reads CASISGRGAYEQYF. The CDR3 coding sequence is TGTGCCAGCATTAGCGGGAGGGGGGCCTACGAGCAGTACTTC.

This chain connects TRBV5-1 to TRBJ1-6, with D unresolved. The V gene's germline CDR1 is SGHRS and CDR2 YFSETQ. Trimming pared 0 bases from V and 0 bases from J, leaving 4 bases between. The CDR3 runs to 15 residues. CDR3 in amino acids: CASSLDDSYNSPLHF. In nucleotides, the CDR3 is TGCGCCAGCAGCTTGGACGACTCCTATAATTCACCCCTCCACTTT. Full variable domain (remainder filled in from reference TRBV5-1 and TRBJ1-6): KAGVTQTPRYLIKTRGQQVTLSCSPISGHRSVSWYQQTPGQGLQFLFEYFSETQRNKGNFPGRFSGRQFSNSRSEMNVSTLELGDSALYLCASSLDDSYNSPLHFGNGTRLTVT.

This clone was seen only a few times. V is TRBV7-8 and J is TRBJ2-7; a weak D match, TRBD2 (7 bases). The CDR3 runs 14 residues. Germline CDR1 and CDR2: SGHVS and FQNEAQ. Between the trimmed V and J ends, which lost 7 bases and 6 bases, there was a span of 19 bases. The CDR3 reads CASTKGGPPLEQYF. The DNA for the CDR3 is TGTGCCAGCACTAAGGGGGGGCCACCCCTCGAGCAGTACTTC. The complete variable domain, with remaining parts taken from reference TRBV7-8 and TRBJ2-7, reads GAGVSQSPRYKVAKRGQDVALRCDPISGHVSLFWYQQALGQGPEFLTYFQNEAQLDKSGLPSDRFFAERPEGSVSTLKIQRTQQEDSAVYLCASTKGGPPLEQYFGPGTRLTVT.

The CDR3 loop reads CASNPGRAMNTEAFF. DNA of the CDR3: TGTGCCAGCAACCCCGGCAGGGCAATGAACACTGAAGCTTTCTTT. The J gene is TRBJ1-1, the V gene TRBV9; maybe TRBD1 (5 bases). The CDR3 runs to 15 residues. V was cut by 6 bases and J by 0 bases, with 15 bases left in between. CDR1 and CDR2 (germline): SGDLS, YYNGEE. Together with reference TRBV9 and TRBJ1-1, the CDR3 gives the full variable domain: DSGVTQTPKHLITATGQRVTLRCSPRSGDLSVYWYQQSLDQGLQFLIQYYNGEERAKGNILERFSAQQFPDLHSELNLSSLELGDSALYFCASNPGRAMNTEAFFGQGTRLTVV.

This chain connects TRBV5-1 to TRBJ1-3, with 9 bases identical to TRBD1. The CDR3 covers 16 residues. Germline V gene lookup returns CDR1 SGHRS and CDR2 YFSETQ. V shed 4 bases and J 0 bases; nucleotides not matched to a gene: 5. For the CDR3, the DNA is TGCGCCAGCAGCACGGGACAGGGATCCTCTGGAAACACCATATATTTT. This encodes CASSTGQGSSGNTIYF. Using reference TRBV5-1 and TRBJ1-3 for the parts outside the CDR3, the full variable domain is KAGVTQTPRYLIKTRGQQVTLSCSPISGHRSVSWYQQTPGQGLQFLFEYFSETQRNKGNFPGRFSGRQFSNSRSEMNVSTLELGDSALYLCASSTGQGSSGNTIYFGEGSWLTVV.

The V call is TRBV29-1, the J call TRBJ2-1; tentatively, D is TRBD2 (6 bases). V lost 7 bases and J 4 bases, leaving 11 bases between the germline ends. CDR3 size: 12 residues. Germline V gene sequence: CDR1 SQVTM, CDR2 ANQGSEA. The CDR3 loop reads CSEGLAYNEQFF. CDR3 DNA sequence: TGCAGCGAGGGACTTGCTTACAATGAGCAGTTCTTC.

The rearrangement joins TRBV9 to TRBJ1-1; TRBD1 agrees at 7 bases. Trimming cost V 0 bases and J 0 bases; bases outside gene matches: 5. The germline V gene encodes CDR1 SGDLS and CDR2 YYNGEE. The CDR3 runs 16 residues. CDR3 protein: CASSVGLGGVNTEAFF. For the CDR3, the DNA is TGTGCCAGCAGCGTAGGTTTAGGGGGCGTGAACACTGAAGCTTTCTTT.

The chain combines TRBV27 with TRBJ2-3; D perhaps matches TRBD1 (6 bases). Deletions cut 4 bases from V and 6 bases from J, with 17 bases between. The germline gives CDR1 MNHEY, CDR2 SMNVEV (reference sequence). The CDR3 totals 15 residues. The DNA of the CDR3 is TGTGCCAGCAGTTCATCGGGGTTGAGGGGGGATACGCAGTATTTT. Amino acids: CASSSSGLRGDTQYF.

The chain employs TRBV6-5 and TRBJ2-7; 7 bases fit TRBD1. The trim removed 4 bases at V and 2 bases at J, leaving 5 bases unmatched. The germline V gene encodes CDR1 MNHEY and CDR2 SVGAGI. This CDR3 has 14 amino acids. For the CDR3, the DNA is TGTGCCAGCAGTTCGACAGGGAGTCCCTACGAGCAGTACTTC. This translates into CASSSTGSPYEQYF.

Concerning this clone: Other DNA sequences of this sample code for an identical CDR3. The chain couples TRBV6-5 to TRBJ1-1; TRBD1 agrees at 7 bases. Per the germline V gene, CDR1 is MNHEY and CDR2 is SVGAGI. CDR3 length: 11 residues. The V segment lost 6 bases and the J segment 8 bases; nucleotides outside the gene matches: 3. The CDR3 protein is CASSQGGEAFF. The CDR3 DNA is TGTGCCAGCAGCCAGGGGGGAGAAGCTTTCTTT.

This clone showed up just once. The CDR3 bases are TGTGCCAGTAGTATCCGACAGCGCGCGAACACCGGGGAGCTGTTTTTT. Protein: CASSIRQRANTGELFF. V usage is TRBV19 and J usage is TRBJ2-2, with D possibly matching TRBD1 (5 bases). CDR3 length: 16 residues. From germline, CDR1 is LNHDA and CDR2 SQIVND (reference sequence). The V gene lost 3 bases and the J gene lost 0 bases, with 11 bases spanning the gap.

The chain is built from TRBV5-4 and TRBJ2-5; the D is unclear. This CDR3 has 12 amino acids. V lost 2 bases and J lost 4, with 6 bases in between. Germline V gene data show CDR1 as SGHNT and CDR2 as YYREEE (reference sequence). CDR3 protein: CASSFSGETQYF. Written as DNA, the CDR3 is TGTGCCAGCAGCTTCTCGGGAGAGACCCAGTACTTC.

This clone has a handful of counts. CDR3 sequence reads: CATGDIGGRKETQYF. In DNA form, the CDR3 reads TGTGCCACCGGGGACATCGGCGGCCGCAAAGAGACCCAGTACTTC. V and J are TRBV21-1 and TRBJ2-5; the listed D gene, TRBD1, was not tested against the DNA. TRBV21-1 is annotated as a pseudogene. The CDR3 has 15 amino acids.

The CDR3 DNA reads TGTGCCAGCAGTACCAAGACGCGACAGGGGATACTAGCGGGAGACTCCTACGAGCAGTACTTC. It encodes CASSTKTRQGILAGDSYEQYF. V and J are TRBV6-8 and TRBJ2-7; 11 bases are a match to TRBD2. This CDR3 is 21 amino acids long. V was clipped by 5 bases and J by 0 bases; unmatched bases: 21. Germline V gene lookup returns CDR1 MNHGY and CDR2 SAAAGT.

The rearrangement joins TRBV7-2 to TRBJ1-5; D unclear. This CDR3 spans 12 amino acids. The germline V gene encodes CDR1 SGHTA and CDR2 FQGNSA. The V end was cut by 1 base, the J end by 4 bases, with 2 bases between. CDR3 nucleotides: TGTGCCAGCAGCTTAGGGAATCAGCCCCAGCATTTT. Translation gives CASSLGNQPQHF. Supplemented by reference TRBV7-2 and TRBJ1-5, the full variable domain reads GAGVSQSPSNKVTEKGKDVELRCDPISGHTALYWYRQSLGQGLEFLIYFQGNSAPDKSGLPSDRFSAERTGGSVSTLTIQRTQQEDSAVYLCASSLGNQPQHFGDGTRLSIL.

The V call is TRBV4-2, the J call TRBJ2-1; 10 positions agree with TRBD2. CDR1 and CDR2 from the germline V gene are LGHNA and YNFKEQ. J lost 3 bases, V lost 0 bases, and 5 bases had no gene match. The CDR3 consists of 17 residues. CDR3 loop: CASSQEMGLANYNEQFF. The DNA of the CDR3 is TGTGCCAGCAGCCAAGAAATGGGACTAGCGAACTACAATGAGCAGTTCTTC.

The chain is built from TRBV27 and TRBJ2-1; TRBD2 matches 10 bases. Germline V CDR1 and CDR2: MNHEY, SMNVEV (reference sequence). The CDR3 spans 17 residues. V was pared by 5 bases and J by 3 bases, with 10 bases of the junction left unmatched. The CDR3 region is CASSNQLAGTNYNEQFF. The DNA of the CDR3 is TGTGCCAGCAGTAATCAACTAGCGGGGACAAACTACAATGAGCAGTTCTTC.

This CDR3 is CASRTLQGTLAKNIQYF. The CDR3 DNA reads as TGTGCCAGCAGAACCCTACAGGGGACCCTAGCCAAAAACATTCAGTACTTC. The rearrangement uses TRBV28 and TRBJ2-4; 7 bases fit TRBD1. The CDR3 consists of 17 residues. The V and J ends lost 6 bases and 0 bases, in that order; junction bases with no gene match: 11. Germline V gene lookup returns CDR1 MDHEN and CDR2 SYDVKM.

The CDR3 sequence: CASSQGDSGYEQYF. As DNA, the CDR3 is TGCGCCAGCAGCCAAGGGGACAGTGGCTACGAGCAGTACTTC. The V and J genes are TRBV4-3 and TRBJ2-7, with 7 bases lining up with TRBD1. The CDR3 contains 14 residues. V dropped 1 base and J dropped 3; count of bases not matched to a gene: 3. Per germline, CDR1 LGHNA and CDR2 YSLEER.

V and J are TRBV4-1 and TRBJ1-3, with a weak D call TRBD1 (5 bases). The V and J ends lost 1 base and 1 base respectively, with 8 bases between them. CDR3 size: 15 residues. Germline CDR1 and CDR2: MGHRA and YSYEKL. CDR3 in amino acids: CASSQAGQSGNTIYF. The CDR3 coding sequence is TGCGCCAGCAGCCAAGCAGGGCAGTCTGGAAACACCATATATTTT.

This chain uses TRBV6-1 with TRBJ1-5, with D hard to call. CDR3 length: 16 residues. V shed 4 bases and J shed 0 bases, with 13 bases lying between them. The germline V gene has CDR1 MNHNS and CDR2 SASEGT. The CDR3 region has the DNA TGTGCCAGCAGTGCCCGGACGGTGCTTAGCAATCAGCCCCAGCATTTT. Translating gives CASSARTVLSNQPQHF.